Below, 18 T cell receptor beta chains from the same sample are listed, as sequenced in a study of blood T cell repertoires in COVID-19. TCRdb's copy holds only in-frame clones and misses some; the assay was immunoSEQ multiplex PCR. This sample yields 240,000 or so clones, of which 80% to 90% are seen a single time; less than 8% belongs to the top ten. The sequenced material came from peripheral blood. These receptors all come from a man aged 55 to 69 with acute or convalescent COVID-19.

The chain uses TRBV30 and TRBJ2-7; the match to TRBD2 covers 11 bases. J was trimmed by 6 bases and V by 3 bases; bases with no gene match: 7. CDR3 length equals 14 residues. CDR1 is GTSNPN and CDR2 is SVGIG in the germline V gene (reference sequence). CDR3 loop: CAWRGPGTSGEQYF. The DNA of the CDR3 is TGTGCCTGGAGGGGACCGGGGACTAGCGGCGAGCAGTACTTC.

CDR3 residues: CASSSRRGADRGYTF. The CDR3 bases are TGTGCCAGCAGCTCCCGCCGGGGGGCTGATAGGGGCTACACCTTC. This sequence joins TRBV7-2 and TRBJ1-2, with D possibly being TRBD1 (6 bases). Trimming took off 4 bases at V and 8 bases at J, with 20 bases between the two ends. Germline V gene sequence: CDR1 SGHTA, CDR2 FQGNSA. The CDR3 length is 15 residues.

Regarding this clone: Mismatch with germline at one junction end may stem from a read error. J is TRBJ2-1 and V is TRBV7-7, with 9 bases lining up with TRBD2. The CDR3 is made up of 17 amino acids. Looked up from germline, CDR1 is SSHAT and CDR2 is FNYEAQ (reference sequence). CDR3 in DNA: TGTGCTAGCAGTTGTCTTGCGGGAGGGATACTCTACAATGAGCAGTTCTTC. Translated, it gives CASSCLAGGILYNEQFF.

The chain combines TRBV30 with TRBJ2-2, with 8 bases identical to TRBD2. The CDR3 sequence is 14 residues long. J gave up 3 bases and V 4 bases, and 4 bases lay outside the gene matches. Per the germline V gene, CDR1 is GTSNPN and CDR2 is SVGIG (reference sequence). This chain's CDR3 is CAWNLREDTGELFF. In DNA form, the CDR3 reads TGTGCCTGGAACTTGCGGGAGGACACCGGGGAGCTGTTTTTT.

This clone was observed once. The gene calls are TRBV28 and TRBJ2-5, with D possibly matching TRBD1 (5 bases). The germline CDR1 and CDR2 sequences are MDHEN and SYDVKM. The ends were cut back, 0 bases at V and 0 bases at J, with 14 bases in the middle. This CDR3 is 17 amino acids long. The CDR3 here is CASSLWVGQGHQETQYF. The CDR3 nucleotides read TGTGCCAGCAGTTTATGGGTAGGGCAGGGCCACCAAGAGACCCAGTACTTC.

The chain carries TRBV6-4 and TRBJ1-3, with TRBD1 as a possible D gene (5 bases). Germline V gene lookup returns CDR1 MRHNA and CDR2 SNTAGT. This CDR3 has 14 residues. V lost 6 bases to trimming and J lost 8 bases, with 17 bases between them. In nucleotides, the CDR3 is TGTGCCAGCAGGTTACCAAAGGGGATATACACCATATATTTT. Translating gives CASRLPKGIYTIYF.

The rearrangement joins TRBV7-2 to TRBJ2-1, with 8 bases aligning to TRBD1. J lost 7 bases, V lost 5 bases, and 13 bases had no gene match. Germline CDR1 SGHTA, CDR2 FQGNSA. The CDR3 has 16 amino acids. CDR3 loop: CASSLGADRDWNEQFF. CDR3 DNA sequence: TGTGCCAGCAGCCTCGGTGCGGACAGGGATTGGAATGAGCAGTTCTTC.

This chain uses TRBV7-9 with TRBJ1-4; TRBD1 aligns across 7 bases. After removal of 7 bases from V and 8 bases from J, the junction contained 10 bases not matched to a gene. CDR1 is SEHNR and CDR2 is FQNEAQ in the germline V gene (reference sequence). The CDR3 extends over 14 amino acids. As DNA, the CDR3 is TGTGCCAGCATCCGACAGGGTGCTGCGGAAAAACTGTTTTTT. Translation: CASIRQGAAEKLFF.

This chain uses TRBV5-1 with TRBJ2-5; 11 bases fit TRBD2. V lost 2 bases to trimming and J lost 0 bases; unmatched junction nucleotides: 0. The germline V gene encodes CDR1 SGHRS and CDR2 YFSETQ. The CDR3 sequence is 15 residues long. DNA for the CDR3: TGCGCCAGCAGCTTACTAGCGGGAGACCAAGAGACCCAGTACTTC. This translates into CASSLLAGDQETQYF.

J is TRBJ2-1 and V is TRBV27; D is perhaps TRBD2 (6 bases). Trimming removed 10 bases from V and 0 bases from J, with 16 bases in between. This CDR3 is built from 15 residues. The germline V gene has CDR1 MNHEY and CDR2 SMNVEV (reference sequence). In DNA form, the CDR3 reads TGTGCCACCCGTTTGGGGGGAGGCTCCTACAATGAGCAGTTCTTC. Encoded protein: CATRLGGGSYNEQFF.

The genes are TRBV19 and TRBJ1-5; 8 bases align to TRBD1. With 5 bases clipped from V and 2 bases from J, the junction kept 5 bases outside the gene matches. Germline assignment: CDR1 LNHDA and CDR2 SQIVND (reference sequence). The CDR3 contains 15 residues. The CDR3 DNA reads TGTGCCAGTAGTTCCTTACAGGGGGGCAATCAGCCCCAGCATTTT. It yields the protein CASSSLQGGNQPQHF.

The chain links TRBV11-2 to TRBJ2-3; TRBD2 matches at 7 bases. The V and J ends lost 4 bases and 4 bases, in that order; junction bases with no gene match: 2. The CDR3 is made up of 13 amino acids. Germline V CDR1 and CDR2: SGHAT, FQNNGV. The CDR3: CASSSAGADTQYF. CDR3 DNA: TGTGCCAGCAGCTCCGCGGGGGCAGATACGCAGTATTTT.

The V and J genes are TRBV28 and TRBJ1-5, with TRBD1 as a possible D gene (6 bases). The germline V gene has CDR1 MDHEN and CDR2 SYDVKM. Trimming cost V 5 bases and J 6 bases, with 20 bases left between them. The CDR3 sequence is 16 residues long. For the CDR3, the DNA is TGTGCCAGCAGTACACACGGAGGGGGGGCCGGTCAGCCCCAGCATTTT. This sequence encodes CASSTHGGGAGQPQHF.

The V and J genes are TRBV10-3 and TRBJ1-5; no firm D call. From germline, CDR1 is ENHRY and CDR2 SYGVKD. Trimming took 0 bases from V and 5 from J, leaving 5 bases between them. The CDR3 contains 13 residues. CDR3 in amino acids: CAISESSDQPQHF. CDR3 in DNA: TGTGCCATCAGTGAGTCAAGCGATCAGCCCCAGCATTTT.

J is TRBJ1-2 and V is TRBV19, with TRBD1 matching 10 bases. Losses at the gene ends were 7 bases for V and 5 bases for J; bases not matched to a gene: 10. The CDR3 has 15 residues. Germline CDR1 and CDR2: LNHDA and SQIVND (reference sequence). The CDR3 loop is CASTPAGTGEYGYTF. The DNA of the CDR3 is TGTGCCAGTACCCCGGCCGGGACAGGGGAATATGGCTACACCTTC.

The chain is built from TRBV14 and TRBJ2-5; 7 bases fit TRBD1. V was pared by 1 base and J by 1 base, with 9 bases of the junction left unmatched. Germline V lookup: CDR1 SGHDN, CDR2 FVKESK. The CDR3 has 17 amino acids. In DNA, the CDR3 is TGTGCCAGCAGCCAAGCGATGTTAGGGGGCATCCAAGAGACCCAGTACTTC. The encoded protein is CASSQAMLGGIQETQYF.

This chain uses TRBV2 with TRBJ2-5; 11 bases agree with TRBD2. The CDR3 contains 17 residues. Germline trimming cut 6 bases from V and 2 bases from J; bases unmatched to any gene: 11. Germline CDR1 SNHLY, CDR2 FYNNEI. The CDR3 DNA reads TGTGCCAGCAGCCCGATAGCGGGAGGGCCGGGACAAGAGACCCAGTACTTC. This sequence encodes CASSPIAGGPGQETQYF.

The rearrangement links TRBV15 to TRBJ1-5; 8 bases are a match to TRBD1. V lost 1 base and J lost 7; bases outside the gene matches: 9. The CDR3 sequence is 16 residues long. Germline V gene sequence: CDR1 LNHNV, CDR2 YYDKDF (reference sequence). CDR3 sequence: CATSRGTGRVGQPQHF. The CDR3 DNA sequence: TGTGCCACCAGCAGAGGGACAGGGAGAGTTGGGCAGCCCCAGCATTTT. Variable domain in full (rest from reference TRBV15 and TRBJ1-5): DAMVIQNPRYQVTQFGKPVTLSCSQTLNHNVMYWYQQKSSQAPKLLFHYYDKDFNNEADTPDNFQSRRPNTSFCFLDIRSPGLGDTAMYLCATSRGTGRVGQPQHFGDGTRLSIL.